These 21 T cell receptor beta chains were sequenced from one sample in a study of T cell responses to AZD1222 COVID-19 vaccine. The repertoire was sequenced with immunoSEQ multiplex PCR; TCRdb's copy has only in-frame clones and lacks some. The repertoire includes about 110,000 clones, roughly 89% of them detected once, and approximately 15% sits in the top ten. The sample in question was peripheral blood, obtained 28 days after the second AZD1222 dose. All receptors derive from an adult who received the AZD1222 COVID-19 vaccine.

This clone was picked up a small number of times. This chain connects TRBV5-1 to TRBJ2-2; D is possibly TRBD2 (6 bases). V lost 5 bases and J 4 bases, leaving 15 bases between the germline ends. This CDR3 has 15 amino acids. CDR1 SGHRS and CDR2 YFSETQ come from the germline V gene. The CDR3 bases are TGCGCCAGCAGACTCGGGGGACTCCTCACCGGGGAGCTGTTTTTT. It codes for CASRLGGLLTGELFF.

The rearrangement uses TRBV7-9 and TRBJ1-1; 10 nucleotides align to TRBD1. Trimming took 3 bases from V and 0 from J; bases not matched to a gene: 1. Germline assignment: CDR1 SEHNR and CDR2 FQNEAQ (reference sequence). The CDR3 sequence is 15 residues long. The chain's CDR3 is CASSLGQGMNTEAFF. CDR3 coding DNA: TGTGCCAGCAGCTTGGGACAGGGGATGAACACTGAAGCTTTCTTT.

The V and J genes are TRBV5-1 and TRBJ2-1; D perhaps matches TRBD1 (6 bases). Germline V gives CDR1 SGHRS, CDR2 YFSETQ. The V end lost 6 bases, the J end lost 9 bases, and 19 bases lay between the germline ends. CDR3 length: 14 residues. The CDR3 coding sequence is TGCGCCAGCACCGATACATACAGGGCCGGTGAGCAGTTCTTC. Translation: CASTDTYRAGEQFF.

The sample holds one count of this clone. The chain combines TRBV7-6 with TRBJ2-7; TRBD1 agrees at 7 bases. The CDR3 contains 13 residues. The germline V gene has CDR1 SGHVS and CDR2 FNYEAQ. J lost 0 bases, V lost 6 bases, and 2 bases had no gene match. DNA of the CDR3: TGTGCCAGCAGTTGGGACAGCTCCTACGAGCAGTACTTC. It encodes CASSWDSSYEQYF.

In its sample, this clone was seen once. The J gene is TRBJ1-3, the V gene TRBV3-1 (or the pseudogene TRBV3-2); D call uncertain. With 0 bases removed from V and 2 bases from J, the gap between germline ends came to 5 bases. In germline, CDR1 is LGHDT, CDR2 YNNKEL (reference sequence). This CDR3 spans 14 amino acids. CDR3 amino acids: CASSQDSAGNTIYF. The CDR3 DNA reads TGTGCCAGCAGCCAAGATAGCGCTGGAAACACCATATATTTT.

The V and J genes are TRBV4-1 and TRBJ1-1; no reliable D call. The CDR3 sequence is 13 residues long. Between the trimmed V and J ends, which lost 0 bases and 11 bases, there was a span of 13 bases. Germline CDR1 MGHRA, CDR2 YSYEKL. CDR3 DNA sequence: TGCGCCAGCAGCCAAGAGGCGGGCCAGCCGGCTTTCTTT. Its protein product is CASSQEAGQPAFF.

The chain couples TRBV11-2 to TRBJ2-1; 10 nucleotides agree with TRBD2. The CDR3 has 14 amino acids. Per germline, CDR1 SGHAT and CDR2 FQNNGV. After removal of 6 bases from V and 7 bases from J, the junction contained 6 bases not matched to a gene. The CDR3: CASRSQRGGNEQFF. The CDR3 DNA is TGTGCCAGCAGGTCCCAGCGGGGGGGGAATGAGCAGTTCTTC.

The rearrangement uses TRBV6-2 or TRBV6-3 and TRBJ1-1; maybe TRBD1 (5 bases). CDR3 length: 15 residues. V was pared by 6 bases and J by 3 bases, with 17 bases between. CDR1 MNHEY and CDR2 SVGEGT come from the germline V gene. CDR3 sequence (DNA): TGTGCCAGCAGCCGGGACTCAACTCGGCACACTGAAGCTTTCTTT. It encodes CASSRDSTRHTEAFF.

This clone has just one count. This chain connects TRBV7-9 to TRBJ2-7, with TRBD1 matching over 8 bases. The germline V gene encodes CDR1 SEHNR and CDR2 FQNEAQ (reference sequence). With V trimmed by 8 bases and J by 3 bases, 9 bases remained unmatched. This CDR3 has 14 amino acids. The CDR3 protein is CASSPQGGFYEQYF. DNA of the CDR3: TGTGCCAGCTCGCCACAGGGGGGCTTCTACGAGCAGTACTTC.

The rearrangement joins TRBV4-1 to TRBJ1-1; D uncertain. CDR1 and CDR2 from the germline V gene are MGHRA and YSYEKL. The V and J ends lost 2 bases and 4 bases respectively, with 8 bases between them. This CDR3 region has 13 residues. The CDR3 DNA follows: TGCGCCAGCAGCCAAAAGGCCACCACTGAAGCTTTCTTT. Translation gives CASSQKATTEAFF.

This sequence joins TRBV29-1 and TRBJ2-5, with D unresolved. The germline gives CDR1 SQVTM, CDR2 ANQGSEA. This CDR3 contains 11 residues. Trimming removed 6 bases at V and 4 bases at J, with 9 bases between. The CDR3 DNA reads TGCAGCGTCCTCCCCCCAGAGACCCAGTACTTC. Encoded protein: CSVLPPETQYF. Based on the CDR3 plus reference TRBV29-1 and TRBJ2-5, the full variable domain is SAVISQKPSRDICQRGTSLTIQCQVDSQVTMMFWYRQQPGQSLTLIATANQGSEATYESGFVIDKFPISRPNLTFSTLTVSNMSPEDSSIYLCSVLPPETQYFGPGTRLLVL.

J is TRBJ2-7 and V is TRBV18, with D perhaps TRBD1 (6 bases). Looked up from germline, CDR1 is KGHSH and CDR2 is LQKENI. There are 14 residues in the CDR3. V was trimmed by 5 bases and J by 4 bases, leaving 15 bases between them. Here the CDR3 DNA reads TGTGCCAGCTCAAGCCGCGGACAGAGATACGAGCAGTACTTC. This encodes CASSSRGQRYEQYF.

This chain connects TRBV2 to TRBJ1-1; D remains ambiguous. The V end lost 2 bases, the J end lost 11 bases, and 15 bases lay between the germline ends. Germline V gene data show CDR1 as SNHLY and CDR2 as FYNNEI. There are 13 residues in the CDR3. In DNA, the CDR3 is TGTGCCAGCAGTGAAAGAGCCCCCCTGGACGCTTTCTTT. Protein product: CASSERAPLDAFF.

The rearrangement links TRBV27 to TRBJ1-3; possible D gene TRBD1, 6 bases. Germline CDR1 is MNHEY and CDR2 is SMNVEV (reference sequence). V was shortened by 2 bases and J by 0 bases, with 8 bases between the two germline ends. The CDR3 extends over 15 amino acids. CDR3 nucleotides: TGTGCCAGCAGTTTAGACAGGACCTCTGGAAACACCATATATTTT. Amino acids: CASSLDRTSGNTIYF.

The J gene is TRBJ1-2, the V gene TRBV7-9; 8 positions match TRBD1. The CDR3 sequence is 15 residues long. CDR1 SEHNR and CDR2 FQNEAQ come from the germline V gene (reference sequence). The junction had 5 bases not matched to a gene; V was cut back by 0 bases and J by 5 bases. The CDR3 sequence is CASSLAQGAAYGYTF. The CDR3 coding sequence is TGTGCCAGCAGCTTAGCCCAGGGGGCAGCGTATGGCTACACCTTC.

The chain combines TRBV6-5 with TRBJ2-7; TRBD2 matches at 8 bases. CDR1 and CDR2 from the germline V gene are MNHEY and SVGAGI. The CDR3 covers 14 residues. V lost 2 bases to trimming and J lost 7 bases; unmatched junction nucleotides: 7. Here the CDR3 reads CASSYGGGGYEQYF. The CDR3, as DNA: TGTGCCAGCAGTTACGGCGGCGGGGGGTATGAGCAGTACTTC.

V is TRBV12-5 and J is TRBJ1-1; weak D call: TRBD1 (6 bases). Looked up from germline, CDR1 is LGHNT and CDR2 is FRNRAP. The CDR3 is 14 amino acids. Trimming cost V 1 base and J 2 bases, with 8 bases left between them. CDR3 sequence (DNA): TGTGCTAGTGGTTTGGGGACAGTCAACACTGAAGCTTTCTTT. Translating it yields CASGLGTVNTEAFF.

The chain couples TRBV2 to TRBJ1-2, with TRBD1 as a possible D gene (5 bases). V was shortened by 6 bases and J by 8 bases, with 16 bases between the two germline ends. The CDR3 runs to 13 residues. Germline assignment: CDR1 SNHLY and CDR2 FYNNEI. CDR3 sequence reads: CASSAEDSGGYTF. The CDR3 DNA sequence: TGTGCCAGCAGCGCCGAAGACAGCGGGGGCTACACCTTC.

This chain links TRBV14 with TRBJ2-5; D not resolved. Germline lookup yields CDR1 SGHDN and CDR2 FVKESK. The CDR3 is 11 residues long. V was pared by 5 bases and J by 6 bases, with 7 bases between. The CDR3 DNA sequence: TGTGCCAGCAGCTCTGGGAAGACCCAGTACTTC. This codes for CASSSGKTQYF.

This rearrangement joins TRBV6-5 to TRBJ2-7; no reliable D call. Deletions cut 0 bases from V and 6 bases from J, with 15 bases between. The CDR3 is made up of 15 amino acids. CDR1 and CDR2 from the germline V gene are MNHEY and SVGAGI. The CDR3 DNA is TGTGCCAGCAGTTACTCCGTAGCAGTCCAGACCGAGCAGTACTTC. Translation gives CASSYSVAVQTEQYF.

The rearrangement uses TRBV25-1 and TRBJ2-3; no clear D. With 4 bases removed from V and 8 bases from J, the gap between germline ends came to 7 bases. The CDR3 totals 11 residues. Germline CDR1 is MGHDK and CDR2 is SYGVNS. The CDR3 DNA follows: TGTGCCAGCAGTGCACGGGTTACGCAGTATTTT. The encoded protein is CASSARVTQYF.